This T cell receptor beta chain was captured by sequencing in a study of T-cell memory formation after mild COVID-19. Overall study: TCR clusters were mostly donor specific. General study points: Prior to infection, memory already included some responding clones, suggesting cross-reactive memory joined. Second-wave clones with a day 37 peak had unconfirmed SARS-CoV-2 specificity. Shrinking CD4+ clones were chiefly CM and EM; CD8+ ones were chiefly EMRA.

As to this clonotype: Its target is not known.

One entry per CDR3 protein, called by TCRdb with MiXCR from the 5' RACE reads. Of 140,000 or so distinct CDR3 sequences detected, over 6% appear once; the ten largest clones hold approximately 2.2%. The CDR3 has 16 residues. The germline V gene has CDR1 SGHDT and CDR2 YYEEEE. Trimming took 1 base from V and 0 from J, leaving 13 bases between them. The sequencing sample was made of PBMCs or a T cell subset sorted from them (not recorded which). The chain recombines TRBV5-6 with TRBJ1-1, with D possibly TRBD1 on 5 matching bases. The sequence was obtained from an adult woman who had mild COVID-19 (a few samples of this study predate the infection). Cell type and time point are not known. This CDR3 reads CASSLFDGHMNTEAFF. Here the CDR3 DNA reads TGTGCCAGCAGCTTGTTCGATGGACATATGAACACTGAAGCTTTCTTT.